A single sample gave rise to the 32 T cell receptor beta chains below, sequenced in a study of response to subunit inactivated influenza vaccine. TCRdb passed the RT-PCR reads through MiXCR, listing each CDR3 protein once. This sample has hundreds of thousands of distinct CDR3 sequences, with over 11% found just once. This material consisted of PBMCs from blood, taken less than 15 days before vaccination. All receptors derive from a man in his forties or fifties who received an inactivated influenza vaccine.

This chain links TRBV5-4 with TRBJ2-2; no definite D call. CDR1 SGHNT and CDR2 YYREEE come from the germline V gene (reference sequence). CDR3 length: 15 amino acids. V lost 4 bases to trimming and J lost 4 bases, with 14 bases between them. CDR3 amino acids: CASSPGRATTGELFF. The DNA for the CDR3 is TGTGCCAGCAGCCCAGGACGGGCGACCACCGGGGAGCTGTTTTTT.

This clonotype was found a few times. V usage is TRBV27 and J usage is TRBJ2-1, with no clear D. V lost 6 bases to trimming and J lost 0 bases, with 15 bases between them. Germline CDR1 and CDR2: MNHEY and SMNVEV (reference sequence). CDR3 length: 16 residues. CDR3 sequence reads: CASRPGIPPSYNEQFF. Written as DNA, the CDR3 is TGTGCCAGCAGACCCGGAATCCCCCCCTCCTACAATGAGCAGTTCTTC.

The V and J genes are TRBV20-1 and TRBJ2-1, with 8 positions matching TRBD2. CDR3 length equals 14 residues. The germline gives CDR1 DFQATT, CDR2 SNEGSKA (reference sequence). J lost 4 bases, V lost 1 base, and 3 bases had no gene match. This chain's CDR3 is CSARVLAGYNEQFF. The CDR3 DNA follows: TGCAGTGCTAGAGTGCTAGCGGGTTACAATGAGCAGTTCTTC.

CDR3 protein: CASSYSTWSGANVLTF. CDR3 coding DNA: TGTGCCAGCAGTTACTCGACTTGGTCTGGGGCCAACGTCCTGACTTTC. The rearrangement joins TRBV6-2 or TRBV6-3 to TRBJ2-6, with D unresolved. CDR3 size: 16 residues. Germline V gives CDR1 MNHEY, CDR2 SVGEGT. V was pared by 0 bases and J by 1 base, with 7 bases between.

This clonotype appeared many times. The gene calls are TRBV4-2 and TRBJ2-1; the D is unclear. This CDR3 contains 16 residues. CDR1 is LGHNA, CDR2 YNFKEQ, per germline. V was cut by 1 base and J by 0 bases, with 10 bases left in between. CDR3 loop: CASSQVADLSYNEQFF. DNA for the CDR3: TGTGCCAGCAGCCAAGTCGCTGACCTCTCCTACAATGAGCAGTTCTTC.

The rearrangement links TRBV7-2 to TRBJ2-7; D is possibly TRBD2 (6 bases). The CDR3 loop spans 14 amino acids. The V and J ends lost 4 bases and 3 bases respectively, with 13 bases between them. CDR1 and CDR2 from the germline V gene are SGHTA and FQGNSA. In DNA form, the CDR3 reads TGTGCCAGCAGCTACCTCGGGACTGACTACGAGCAGTACTTC. Protein product: CASSYLGTDYEQYF. The full variable domain, rest sourced from reference TRBV7-2 and TRBJ2-7, is GAGVSQSPSNKVTEKGKDVELRCDPISGHTALYWYRQSLGQGLEFLIYFQGNSAPDKSGLPSDRFSAERTGGSVSTLTIQRTQQEDSAVYLCASSYLGTDYEQYFGPGTRLTVT.

This clonotype has more than one count but fewer than ten. This chain's CDR3 is CASSLQQRVEKLFF. The DNA of the CDR3 is TGTGCCAGCAGCTTACAACAGCGCGTTGAAAAACTGTTTTTT. This chain links TRBV7-2 with TRBJ1-4; D unresolved. CDR1 and CDR2 (germline): SGHTA, FQGNSA. Trimming shortened V by 2 bases and J by 7 bases, and 11 bases separated the two germline ends. CDR3 size: 14 residues.

A few counts support this clonotype. The chain carries TRBV6-1 and TRBJ1-6, with D maybe TRBD1 (5 bases). V lost 3 bases, J lost 10 bases, and 19 bases lay in between. Germline CDR1 is MNHNS and CDR2 is SASEGT. CDR3 length: 16 residues. The CDR3 coding sequence is TGTGCCAGCAGTGATCGCGGGCAGGGACGAGGGTCACCCCTCCACTTT. Its protein is CASSDRGQGRGSPLHF.

The chain combines TRBV10-3 with TRBJ2-6, with 7 bases lining up with TRBD1. Germline-derived CDR1 and CDR2 are ENHRY and SYGVKD. This CDR3 has 16 amino acids. With V trimmed by 6 bases and J by 4 bases, 9 bases remained unmatched. CDR3 sequence (DNA): TGTGCCATCAGCGAGCTGACAGGGTCCGGGGCCAACGTCCTGACTTTC. As protein: CAISELTGSGANVLTF.

The chain links TRBV12-3 or TRBV12-4 to TRBJ2-1, with D uncertain. Trimming took 3 bases from V and 11 from J, leaving 11 bases between them. This CDR3 comprises 12 residues. CDR3 residues: CASSFHRAQQFF. The DNA for the CDR3 is TGTGCCAGCAGTTTCCACCGGGCACAGCAGTTCTTC.

The sample holds a few counts of this clonotype. This rearrangement joins TRBV5-8 to TRBJ2-3; D is unresolved. This CDR3 comprises 14 residues. V was pared by 4 bases and J by 0 bases, with 9 bases between. The germline V gene has CDR1 SGHTS and CDR2 YDEGEE. The CDR3 DNA is TGTGCCAGCAGCCCTATTGGCAGCACAGATACGCAGTATTTT. Translation: CASSPIGSTDTQYF.

The chain couples TRBV18 to TRBJ2-5; D is undetermined. Germline values: CDR1 KGHSH, CDR2 LQKENI. The CDR3 is 14 residues long. V gave up 0 bases and J gave up 5 bases, with 10 bases separating them. The chain's CDR3 is CASSPPNLGETQYF. CDR3 coding DNA: TGTGCCAGCTCACCACCCAACCTCGGGGAGACCCAGTACTTC.

The chain couples TRBV4-3 to TRBJ2-3; 7 bases align to TRBD2. The CDR3 runs 17 residues. CDR1 LGHNA and CDR2 YSLEER come from the germline V gene. Trimming cost V 2 bases and J 0 bases; bases outside gene matches: 8. The CDR3 loop reads CASSQSPSGASTDTQYF. CDR3 DNA: TGCGCCAGCAGCCAATCCCCTAGCGGTGCTAGCACAGATACGCAGTATTTT.

About this clonotype: The junction does not match germline at one end; this may be a read error. V usage is TRBV7-7 and J usage is TRBJ2-5, with a weak D call TRBD2 (6 bases). Germline V gene lookup returns CDR1 SSHAT and CDR2 FNYEAQ (reference sequence). The CDR3 is 13 amino acids. The CDR3 nucleotides are TGTGCCAGCAGCTTTACAGGACGGGAGACCCATTACTTC. It codes for CASSFTGRETHYF.

This clonotype was seen at least ten times. The CDR3 protein is CASSSGPANYGYTF. The DNA for the CDR3 is TGTGCCAGCAGCTCGGGACCTGCTAACTATGGCTACACCTTC. V is TRBV7-2 and J is TRBJ1-2; the D gene is possibly TRBD1 (5 bases). CDR1 and CDR2 from the germline V gene are SGHTA and FQGNSA. V lost 4 bases to trimming and J lost 0 bases, with 9 bases between them. This CDR3 is 14 amino acids long.

This clonotype showed up many times. The rearrangement joins TRBV5-5 to TRBJ1-4; D unresolved. The germline CDR1 and CDR2 sequences are SGHKS and YYEKEE (reference sequence). Trimming took 3 bases from V and 8 from J, leaving 17 bases between them. The CDR3 spans 15 residues. The CDR3 loop reads CASSSASRTAEKLFF. The CDR3 nucleotides are TGTGCCAGCAGCTCAGCTTCGAGGACGGCCGAAAAACTGTTTTTT.

V usage is TRBV5-6 and J usage is TRBJ2-7, with D possibly called TRBD1 or TRBD2 (5 bases each). The CDR3 covers 13 residues. Germline loops: CDR1 SGHDT, CDR2 YYEEEE. V was pared by 4 bases and J by 2 bases, with 10 bases between. The CDR3 spells CASSLGPPYEQYF. CDR3 nucleotide sequence: TGTGCCAGCAGCCTGGGACCGCCCTACGAGCAGTACTTC. Filled out from reference TRBV5-6 and TRBJ2-7, the complete variable domain reads DAGVTQSPTHLIKTRGQQVTLRCSPKSGHDTVSWYQQALGQGPQFIFQYYEEEERQRGNFPDRFSGHQFPNYSSELNVNALLLGDSALYLCASSLGPPYEQYFGPGTRLTVT.

V and J are TRBV2 and TRBJ2-2; D possibly uses TRBD1 or TRBD2 (5 bases each). This CDR3 region has 14 residues. Germline CDR1 SNHLY, CDR2 FYNNEI. The V and J ends lost 7 bases and 4 bases respectively, with 13 bases between them. The CDR3 DNA follows: TGTGCCAGCAATCGGGGCATTCTCACCGGGGAGCTGTTTTTT. This sequence encodes CASNRGILTGELFF.

DNA of the CDR3: TGCGCCAGCAGCCAACTCACAGGGAACACTGAAGCTTTCTTT. Encoded protein: CASSQLTGNTEAFF. This rearrangement joins TRBV5-1 to TRBJ1-1; maybe TRBD1 (5 bases). CDR1 is SGHRS, CDR2 YFSETQ, per germline. The CDR3 covers 14 residues. Trimming shortened V by 4 bases and J by 1 base, and 11 bases separated the two germline ends.

This clonotype has only a few counts. This chain uses TRBV4-1 with TRBJ1-1; TRBD1 matches 8 bases. With V trimmed by 5 bases and J by 1 base, 3 bases remained unmatched. Germline V gene sequence: CDR1 MGHRA, CDR2 YSYEKL. The CDR3 has 14 residues. The CDR3 sequence: CASSWGQANTEAFF. The CDR3 bases are TGCGCCAGCAGCTGGGGACAGGCGAACACTGAAGCTTTCTTT.

This clonotype was observed a handful of times. V is TRBV5-1 and J is TRBJ1-4, with no clear D. Trimming pared 0 bases from V and 5 bases from J, leaving 11 bases between. The CDR3 loop spans 15 amino acids. Germline V gene lookup returns CDR1 SGHRS and CDR2 YFSETQ. CDR3 residues: CASSLALSGNEKLFF. As DNA, the CDR3 is TGCGCCAGCAGCTTGGCCCTTTCTGGGAATGAAAAACTGTTTTTT.

V is TRBV24-1 and J is TRBJ2-1; TRBD1 might be the D (6 bases). V was trimmed by 6 bases and J by 8 bases, leaving 13 bases between them. Germline V lookup: CDR1 KGHDR, CDR2 SFDVKD. The CDR3 extends over 13 amino acids. In DNA form, the CDR3 reads TGTGCCACCAGTCGGGACAACAACGATGAGCAGTTCTTC. Translating it yields CATSRDNNDEQFF.

The rearrangement joins TRBV6-2 or TRBV6-3 to TRBJ2-7, with a possible D match to TRBD2 (6 bases). V dropped 8 bases and J dropped 10 bases, with 27 bases sitting between them. The CDR3 sequence is 15 residues long. CDR1 MNHEY and CDR2 SVGEGT come from the germline V gene. This chain's CDR3 is CASQNTSRGINLQYF. The CDR3, as DNA: TGTGCCAGCCAGAACACTAGCCGGGGCATAAATCTCCAGTACTTC.

This clonotype was counted only a few times. One end of the junction is discordant with germline, which a read error may explain. The chain links TRBV11-2 to TRBJ2-6, with 11 bases that match TRBD2. The CDR3 loop spans 17 amino acids. Germline CDR1 reads SGHAT; CDR2 reads FQNNGV. The CDR3 reads CASSVEASGRGANVLTF. The CDR3 DNA reads TGTGCCAGCAGCGTAGAGGCTAGCGGGAGGGGGGCCAACGTCCTGACTTTC.

The chain couples TRBV4-1 to TRBJ2-1, with 9 positions matching TRBD1. The CDR3 sequence is 15 residues long. Germline CDR1 MGHRA, CDR2 YSYEKL. V dropped 6 bases and J dropped 9; count of bases not matched to a gene: 12. The CDR3 coding sequence is TGCGCCAGCAGGGTTGGGACAGGGAAGAGCGGTGAGCAGTTCTTC. This encodes CASRVGTGKSGEQFF.

This chain connects TRBV2 to TRBJ2-7, with D unresolved. Trimming stripped 5 bases from V and 3 bases from J, with 8 bases between. The CDR3 length is 12 residues. CDR1 is SNHLY and CDR2 is FYNNEI in the germline V gene. Here the CDR3 DNA reads TGTGCCAGCAGTACCTATGTCTACGAGCAGTACTTC. It codes for CASSTYVYEQYF.

The chain has TRBV4-2 and TRBJ1-1; D call uncertain. Trimming left V 0 bases short and J 0 bases short, with 8 bases between. CDR1 and CDR2 (germline): LGHNA, YNFKEQ. This CDR3 is built from 15 residues. The CDR3 sequence is CASSQDLLMNTEAFF. DNA for the CDR3: TGTGCCAGCAGCCAAGATCTGCTCATGAACACTGAAGCTTTCTTT.

This clonotype was found a few times. This chain joins TRBV25-1 and TRBJ2-5; TRBD1 matches 8 bases. With V trimmed by 6 bases and J by 5 bases, 14 bases remained unmatched. Per the germline V gene, CDR1 is MGHDK and CDR2 is SYGVNS. The CDR3 loop spans 16 amino acids. The CDR3 bases are TGTGCCAGCAGCCGGACAGGGTCTTGGAGGGGTGAGACCCAGTACTTC. Translation: CASSRTGSWRGETQYF.

This chain joins TRBV6-1 and TRBJ2-7; D possibly uses TRBD1 or TRBD2 (5 bases each). V lost 4 bases, J lost 3 bases, and 16 bases lay in between. CDR3 size: 15 residues. Germline lookup yields CDR1 MNHNS and CDR2 SASEGT. This CDR3 is CASSVTGTANYEQYF. DNA for the CDR3: TGTGCCAGCAGTGTAACCGGGACCGCAAACTACGAGCAGTACTTC.

This clonotype was seen ten or more times. The chain links TRBV4-3 to TRBJ1-2; D uncertain. Trimming pared 0 bases from V and 8 bases from J, leaving 7 bases between. The CDR3 loop spans 12 amino acids. Germline loops: CDR1 LGHNA, CDR2 YSLEER. CDR3 in DNA: TGCGCCAGCAGCCAAGAGCCCGGGGGCTACACCTTC. This gives the protein CASSQEPGGYTF.

This clonotype appeared many times. The chain carries TRBV11-2 and TRBJ1-2; D is unresolved. Germline V gene sequence: CDR1 SGHAT, CDR2 FQNNGV. CDR3 size: 15 residues. V was cut by 1 base and J by 4 bases, with 13 bases left in between. CDR3 amino acids: CASSLAEQVGYGYTF. The CDR3 bases are TGTGCCAGCAGCTTAGCTGAGCAGGTCGGCTATGGCTACACCTTC.

This clonotype was detected a few times. This chain connects TRBV20-1 to TRBJ2-5; D is unresolved. Looked up from germline, CDR1 is DFQATT and CDR2 is SNEGSKA (reference sequence). Trimming took off 7 bases at V and 2 bases at J, with 14 bases between the two ends. The CDR3 is 13 residues long. In DNA, the CDR3 is TGCAGTGTCGGCCCAGGTGGACAAGAGACCCAGTACTTC. As protein: CSVGPGGQETQYF.